Below, 30 T cell receptor beta chains from the same sample are listed, as sequenced in a study of shared clonotypes between healthy human individuals. The repertoire was sequenced with immunoSEQ multiplex PCR; TCRdb's copy has only in-frame clones and lacks some. Of some 2,400,000 clones in the sample, 90% to 97% are singletons; the top ten hold around 0.13%. Sequenced input: naive CD4+ T cells sorted from blood. Subset: CD45RA+ positively selected. The source of these receptors is a man aged 18 to 29 in good health.

The CDR3 loop is CASQEARGHSPLHF. The CDR3 DNA reads TGTGCCAGCCAAGAGGCGAGGGGTCACTCACCCCTCCACTTT. The chain joins TRBV19 to TRBJ1-6; weak D call: TRBD1 (5 bases). Germline lookup yields CDR1 LNHDA and CDR2 SQIVND (reference sequence). The CDR3 runs to 14 residues. The V and J ends lost 9 bases and 10 bases respectively, with 19 bases between them.

This rearrangement joins TRBV5-1 to TRBJ2-7, with 8 nucleotides matching TRBD1. CDR3 length equals 16 residues. V trimming: 0 bases; J trimming: 6 bases; junction bases outside the gene matches: 11. Germline values: CDR1 SGHRS, CDR2 YFSETQ. CDR3: CASSLVGGQGFREQYF. The DNA of the CDR3 is TGCGCCAGCAGCTTGGTGGGCGGACAGGGATTTCGCGAGCAGTACTTC.

The CDR3 is CASSSISGTDEQYF. As DNA, the CDR3 is TGCGCCAGCAGCTCAATTAGCGGGACCGACGAGCAGTACTTC. This rearrangement joins TRBV5-1 to TRBJ2-7, with 8 bases fitting TRBD2. The V and J ends lost 3 bases and 5 bases, in that order; junction bases with no gene match: 7. The CDR3 loop spans 14 amino acids. Germline values: CDR1 SGHRS, CDR2 YFSETQ.

The chain combines TRBV10-3 with TRBJ1-4, with D possibly matching TRBD1 (6 bases). CDR1 is ENHRY, CDR2 SYGVKD, per germline. Trimming removed 0 bases at V and 0 bases at J, with 17 bases between. CDR3 length equals 19 residues. In DNA, the CDR3 is TGTGCCATCAGTGAGTCCAGGACAGTAGAGGATGCAACTAATGAAAAACTGTTTTTT. Translating gives CAISESRTVEDATNEKLFF.

The genes are TRBV6-5 and TRBJ2-7, with 9 bases matching TRBD1. Germline CDR1 is MNHEY and CDR2 is SVGAGI. Trimming cost V 6 bases and J 6 bases; bases outside gene matches: 9. The CDR3 length is 14 residues. CDR3 in amino acids: CASSTGQGSGEQYF. The CDR3 nucleotides are TGTGCCAGCAGCACCGGACAGGGGAGCGGCGAGCAGTACTTC.

There are a few counts of this clone. CDR3 residues: CASNRAVGQPQHF. CDR3 DNA sequence: TGTGCCAGCAATAGGGCGGTAGGTCAGCCCCAGCATTTT. V usage is TRBV6-1 and J usage is TRBJ1-5; no clear D gene. Trimming took 7 bases from V and 6 from J, leaving 13 bases between them. Germline CDR1 is MNHNS and CDR2 is SASEGT. This CDR3 is built from 13 residues.

The CDR3 DNA follows: TGTGCCAGCAGCACCGACGGGGGCGAGTGGTACAATGAGCAGTTCTTC. Its protein product is CASSTDGGEWYNEQFF. The rearrangement uses TRBV7-2 and TRBJ2-1; D is perhaps TRBD1 or TRBD2 (6 bases each). Trimming pared 5 bases from V and 4 bases from J, leaving 18 bases between. CDR1 is SGHTA and CDR2 is FQGNSA in the germline V gene. The CDR3 is 16 amino acids. Together with reference TRBV7-2 and TRBJ2-1, the CDR3 gives the full variable domain: GAGVSQSPSNKVTEKGKDVELRCDPISGHTALYWYRQSLGQGLEFLIYFQGNSAPDKSGLPSDRFSAERTGGSVSTLTIQRTQQEDSAVYLCASSTDGGEWYNEQFFGPGTRLTVL.

The chain uses TRBV9 and TRBJ1-1; 8 bases match TRBD1. Germline trimming cut 3 bases from V and 5 bases from J; bases unmatched to any gene: 12. Germline CDR1 and CDR2: SGDLS and YYNGEE. CDR3 length: 16 amino acids. The CDR3 DNA sequence: TGTGCCAGCAGCGCTAAATTGGGACAGGAGGGAACTGAAGCTTTCTTT. This translates into CASSAKLGQEGTEAFF.

The gene calls are TRBV7-8 and TRBJ1-6; D unresolved. V was trimmed by 1 base and J by 8 bases, leaving 15 bases between them. Germline values: CDR1 SGHVS, CDR2 FQNEAQ. This CDR3 comprises 16 residues. The CDR3 bases are TGTGCCAGCAGCTTAGTGGCCTTAGGCGTAGATTCACCCCTCCACTTT. It codes for CASSLVALGVDSPLHF.

Worth noting for this clone: Other DNA sequences from this sample encode an identical CDR3 as well. The V call is TRBV28, the J call TRBJ2-7; weak D call: TRBD1 (5 bases). The V gene's germline CDR1 is MDHEN and CDR2 SYDVKM. The CDR3 contains 11 residues. V was trimmed by 5 bases and J by 7 bases, leaving 9 bases between them. In DNA, the CDR3 is TGTGCCAGCAGTGGACAAGGGGAGCAGTACTTC. It encodes CASSGQGEQYF.

This clone has a single count. The chain recombines TRBV2 with TRBJ2-1; D not certain. The length of the CDR3 is 14 residues. The germline V and J ends were trimmed by 6 bases and 0 bases, with 9 bases remaining between them. The V gene's germline CDR1 is SNHLY and CDR2 FYNNEI. CDR3 residues: CASRQVGSYNEQFF. CDR3 DNA: TGTGCCAGCAGGCAAGTGGGCTCCTACAATGAGCAGTTCTTC.

The genes are TRBV28 and TRBJ1-6; TRBD1 might be the D (6 bases). CDR3 length: 13 residues. The germline V gene encodes CDR1 MDHEN and CDR2 SYDVKM. V was clipped by 6 bases and J by 9 bases, with 12 bases between them. The CDR3, as DNA: TGTGCCAGCAGGAGACAGGAGAGTTCACCCCTCCACTTT. Translation gives CASRRQESSPLHF.

This chain uses TRBV9 with TRBJ2-5; 10 nucleotides match TRBD1. Germline V CDR1 and CDR2: SGDLS, YYNGEE. Losses at the gene ends were 6 bases for V and 4 bases for J; bases not matched to a gene: 6. The CDR3 spans 14 residues. The CDR3 sequence is CASIGQGDRETQYF. As DNA, the CDR3 is TGTGCCAGCATTGGACAGGGGGATCGAGAGACCCAGTACTTC.

This sequence joins TRBV5-1 and TRBJ2-6; D is unresolved. Trimming removed 1 base at V and 2 bases at J, with 10 bases between. The germline V gene has CDR1 SGHRS and CDR2 YFSETQ. There are 16 residues in the CDR3. The CDR3 loop is CASSLLAGAGANVLTF. The CDR3 DNA reads as TGCGCCAGCAGCTTGCTGGCAGGAGCTGGGGCCAACGTCCTGACTTTC.

The chain couples TRBV2 to TRBJ2-5; D not certain. This CDR3 has 11 amino acids. Trimming pared 6 bases from V and 5 bases from J, leaving 7 bases between. The germline V gene encodes CDR1 SNHLY and CDR2 FYNNEI. CDR3 residues: CASRALETQYF. CDR3 DNA sequence: TGTGCCAGCAGGGCCCTGGAGACCCAGTACTTC.

This chain links TRBV6-5 with TRBJ1-4, with D possibly matching TRBD1 (5 bases). Between the trimmed V and J ends, which lost 6 bases and 4 bases, there was a span of 9 bases. Per germline, CDR1 MNHEY and CDR2 SVGAGI. The CDR3 length is 13 residues. In DNA form, the CDR3 reads TGTGCCAGCAGACGGGGGAGTAATGAAAAACTGTTTTTT. Translation gives CASRRGSNEKLFF.

The chain carries TRBV4-1 and TRBJ2-3, with 9 bases matching TRBD2. CDR3 length equals 15 residues. The trim removed 3 bases at V and 2 bases at J, leaving 3 bases unmatched. CDR1 is MGHRA, CDR2 YSYEKL, per germline. DNA for the CDR3: TGCGCCAGCAGCCATAGCGGGGGTAACACAGATACGCAGTATTTT. Translation: CASSHSGGNTDTQYF.

The J gene is TRBJ1-3, the V gene TRBV15; unclear D gene. CDR1 and CDR2 (germline): LNHNV, YYDKDF (reference sequence). V gave up 1 base and J gave up 6 bases, with 1 base separating them. The CDR3 has 11 amino acids. DNA of the CDR3: TGTGCCACCAGCAGAGCAAACACCATATATTTT. As protein: CATSRANTIYF.

DNA of the CDR3: TGTGCCAGCTCACCCCTTTTGGAGGAGGGCTACACCTTC. It specifies CASSPLLEEGYTF. The V gene is TRBV18, the J gene TRBJ1-2; D remains ambiguous. Trimming removed 3 bases from V and 8 bases from J, with 13 bases in between. From germline, CDR1 is KGHSH and CDR2 LQKENI. The CDR3 is 13 amino acids.

The CDR3 nucleotides are TGTGCCAGCAGTTACTCAGGGGGAGATCTTAACTATGGCTACACCTTC. Translating it yields CASSYSGGDLNYGYTF. This chain uses TRBV6-6 with TRBJ1-2; a possible D gene is TRBD1 (6 bases). The CDR3 contains 16 residues. V was trimmed by 0 bases and J by 1 base, leaving 12 bases between them. In germline, CDR1 is MNHNY, CDR2 SVGAGI (reference sequence).

This chain connects TRBV5-6 to TRBJ1-1; D not certain. The V gene's germline CDR1 is SGHDT and CDR2 YYEEEE. V shed 0 bases and J shed 2 bases, with 11 bases lying between them. The CDR3 has 15 residues. The DNA of the CDR3 is TGTGCCAGCAGCTTGGGTGTTGGGAGAAACACTGAAGCTTTCTTT. Translated: CASSLGVGRNTEAFF.

The CDR3 DNA is TGTGCCAGTAGTATTGGACAGTTCTCTGGGGCCAACGTCCTGACTTTC. As protein: CASSIGQFSGANVLTF. The chain has TRBV19 and TRBJ2-6; D might be TRBD1 (6 bases). Trimming cost V 3 bases and J 0 bases, with 9 bases left between them. This CDR3 comprises 16 residues. In germline, CDR1 is LNHDA, CDR2 SQIVND (reference sequence).

V is TRBV19 and J is TRBJ1-5; no firm D call. The length of the CDR3 is 16 residues. Trimming took 3 bases from V and 5 from J, leaving 17 bases between them. CDR1 is LNHDA, CDR2 SQIVND, per germline (reference sequence). The CDR3 is CASSMMRTLLYQPQHF. The DNA of the CDR3 is TGTGCCAGTAGTATGATGAGGACTTTACTGTATCAGCCCCAGCATTTT.

The chain carries TRBV5-1 and TRBJ2-5; the D is unclear. The CDR3 has 14 amino acids. Per the germline V gene, CDR1 is SGHRS and CDR2 is YFSETQ. Trimming left V 0 bases short and J 4 bases short, with 10 bases between. Here the CDR3 reads CASSLGASPETQYF. CDR3 nucleotide sequence: TGCGCCAGCAGCTTGGGGGCATCCCCAGAGACCCAGTACTTC. Combining the CDR3 with reference TRBV5-1 and TRBJ2-5 gives the whole variable domain KAGVTQTPRYLIKTRGQQVTLSCSPISGHRSVSWYQQTPGQGLQFLFEYFSETQRNKGNFPGRFSGRQFSNSRSEMNVSTLELGDSALYLCASSLGASPETQYFGPGTRLLVL.

A remark on this clone: Distinct nucleotide sequences in the sample also encode this CDR3. This sequence joins TRBV5-1 and TRBJ2-3; no clear D. CDR1 and CDR2 (germline): SGHRS, YFSETQ. Trimming removed 0 bases from V and 5 bases from J, with 7 bases in between. This CDR3 has 13 residues. DNA of the CDR3: TGCGCCAGCAGCTTGGCCGAGGTAGATACGCAGTATTTT. Translated, it gives CASSLAEVDTQYF.

Only one count was recorded for this clone. The CDR3 DNA reads as TGCGCCAGCAGCTTGGCTGGATGGGACTCGAATGAAAAACTGTTTTTT. Its protein is CASSLAGWDSNEKLFF. This chain joins TRBV5-1 and TRBJ1-4, with a weak D call TRBD1 (5 bases). Trimming pared 0 bases from V and 5 bases from J, leaving 14 bases between. This CDR3 has 16 residues. CDR1 is SGHRS, CDR2 YFSETQ, per germline.

CDR3 coding DNA: TGCGCCAGCAGTGAGTCAAGCGGCACCGGGGAGCTGTTTTTT. It yields the protein CASSESSGTGELFF. The V gene is TRBV10-2, the J gene TRBJ2-2, with D possibly being TRBD2 (5 bases). This CDR3 region has 14 residues. With 0 bases removed from V and 4 bases from J, the gap between germline ends came to 6 bases. Germline values: CDR1 WSHSY, CDR2 SAAADI.

CDR3 sequence: CASSEVGDTQYF. CDR3 bases: TGCGCCAGCAGTGAGGTGGGAGATACGCAGTATTTT. The V gene is TRBV10-1, the J gene TRBJ2-3; D unresolved. The CDR3 is 12 amino acids. Germline V gene lookup returns CDR1 WNHNN and CDR2 SYGVQD (reference sequence). Deletions cut 2 bases from V and 5 bases from J, with 5 bases between.

The rearrangement links TRBV11-2 to TRBJ2-2, with D unclear. The germline CDR1 and CDR2 sequences are SGHAT and FQNNGV. Between the trimmed V and J ends, which lost 6 bases and 1 base, there was a span of 3 bases. The length of the CDR3 is 12 residues. The CDR3 DNA sequence: TGTGCCAGCAGACAGAACACCGGGGAGCTGTTTTTT. This encodes CASRQNTGELFF.

This rearrangement joins TRBV11-2 to TRBJ2-2; D ambiguous. Per germline, CDR1 SGHAT and CDR2 FQNNGV. CDR3 length: 15 residues. V was pared by 5 bases and J by 2 bases, with 12 bases between. The DNA of the CDR3 is TGTGCCAGCAGCCCCGGCGGTCCAAACACCGGGGAGCTGTTTTTT. Translated: CASSPGGPNTGELFF.